The 7 T cell receptor beta chains given below trace back to one sample, sequenced in a study of human T cells and chemical hapten exposure. As for time point: pre-sensitization, week 0. Treatment reported: therapeutic diphenylcyclopropenone sensitization with weekly scalp DPC. Using its own MiXCR run on the RACE reads, TCRdb lists one record per CDR3 protein. Among a few hundred thousand distinct CDR3 sequences listed, approximately 7.5% were seen once. This material consisted of whole blood, taken in connection with sensitization to the hapten diphenylcyclopropenone (DPC). These receptors came from a man in his late teens or twenties with alopecia areata. Some clones in this sample may be carry-over from other donors' samples.

This clonotype was recorded at least ten times. The chain has TRBV6-2 or TRBV6-3 and TRBJ2-1; D ambiguous. V lost 0 bases to trimming and J lost 7 bases, with 10 bases between them. The germline CDR1 and CDR2 sequences are MNHEY and SVGEGT. The length of the CDR3 is 14 residues. CDR3 DNA: TGTGCCAGCAGTTACTCTCCGGCGCGGAATGAGCAGTTCTTC. The encoded protein is CASSYSPARNEQFF.

J is TRBJ2-3 and V is TRBV14; 7 bases map to TRBD1. V lost 1 base, J lost 4 bases, and 17 bases stayed unmatched. Germline CDR1 is SGHDN and CDR2 is FVKESK. CDR3 length: 19 residues. CDR3 bases: TGTGCCAGCAGCCAAGGTCTCCCATACAGGGGTGAAGTCGCAGATACGCAGTATTTT. Protein sequence: CASSQGLPYRGEVADTQYF.

This clonotype came up a few times. This chain joins TRBV5-1 and TRBJ2-5; 7 bases are a match to TRBD2. J was trimmed by 5 bases and V by 2 bases; bases with no gene match: 9. This CDR3 region has 15 residues. Germline V gives CDR1 SGHRS, CDR2 YFSETQ. The CDR3: CASSFSIAGRETQYF. CDR3 in DNA: TGCGCCAGCAGCTTCTCGATCGCCGGGAGGGAGACCCAGTACTTC.

This clonotype has at least ten counts. Here the CDR3 DNA reads TGTGCCACCAGTGACCTTGACAGGACGACCTACGAGCAGTACTTC. It encodes CATSDLDRTTYEQYF. The rearrangement joins TRBV24-1 to TRBJ2-7, with a possible D match to TRBD1 (6 bases). Germline V gene data show CDR1 as KGHDR and CDR2 as SFDVKD. There are 15 residues in the CDR3. The V end lost 4 bases, the J end lost 2 bases, and 14 bases lay between the germline ends.

The chain is built from TRBV5-6 and TRBJ1-1; D not certain. In germline, CDR1 is SGHDT, CDR2 YYEEEE. This CDR3 region has 15 residues. V shed 0 bases and J shed 0 bases, with 9 bases lying between them. This CDR3 is CASSLAVGMNTEAFF. Written as DNA, the CDR3 is TGTGCCAGCAGCTTGGCTGTGGGGATGAACACTGAAGCTTTCTTT. Variable domain in full (rest from reference TRBV5-6 and TRBJ1-1): DAGVTQSPTHLIKTRGQQVTLRCSPKSGHDTVSWYQQALGQGPQFIFQYYEEEERQRGNFPDRFSGHQFPNYSSELNVNALLLGDSALYLCASSLAVGMNTEAFFGQGTRLTVV.

This clonotype was recorded a few times. The gene calls are TRBV9 and TRBJ2-1; 7 bases fit TRBD2. Germline lookup yields CDR1 SGDLS and CDR2 YYNGEE. Trimming took 3 bases from V and 1 from J; bases not matched to a gene: 4. The CDR3 has 15 residues. CDR3: CASSDSGFSYNEQFF. Written as DNA, the CDR3 is TGTGCCAGCAGCGATAGCGGGTTTTCCTACAATGAGCAGTTCTTC.

This clonotype was observed many times. The CDR3 sequence is CASSSTWRDNDGYTF. The CDR3 DNA is TGTGCCAGCAGCTCAACCTGGCGGGATAATGACGGCTACACCTTC. This sequence joins TRBV7-2 and TRBJ1-2; no reliable D call. The V gene's germline CDR1 is SGHTA and CDR2 FQGNSA. This CDR3 has 15 amino acids. Trimming removed 4 bases at V and 8 bases at J, with 20 bases between.